This T cell receptor beta chain derives from a study of blood T cell repertoires in COVID-19. The overall study: Specimens from acute and convalescent COVID-19 originated in the United States, Italy and Spain. Sources were T cells, B-cell-depleted T cells, or PBMCs; the material itself was cDNA or gDNA.

This CDR3 has 23 amino acids. V lost 5 bases to trimming and J lost 0 bases, with 35 bases between them. Germline V gives CDR1 LNHNV, CDR2 YYDKDF (reference sequence). Source study methods: Estimation of nucleated cell counts was performed using reference gene primer amplification. Using immunoSEQ multiplex PCR, the repertoire was profiled, and TCRdb retains in-frame clones only, with some absent. The V and J calls and the clone size are those of that table, but D and trimming were determined from the DNA. Of tens of thousands of clones in the sample, about four fifths were seen once. Sequenced material: peripheral blood. This TCR came from a woman of 80 years or more with active or convalescent COVID-19. The chain combines TRBV15 with TRBJ2-4; perhaps TRBD2 as D (6 bases). The CDR3 spells CATSGKRLARERGVLGAKNIQYF. CDR3 coding DNA: TGTGCCACCAGCGGAAAGAGGTTAGCTCGGGAGAGGGGAGTCCTAGGAGCCAAAAACATTCAGTACTTC.